The next 3 T cell receptor beta chains were all read from a single sample in a study of T cells after posttransplantation cyclophosphamide. Cells defined as naive were viable CD3+CD4+ or CD3+CD8+ and CCR7+CD45RA+CD45RO-CD95-CD27+CD28+. TCRdb keeps only in-frame clones here, not all; method: immunoSEQ multiplex PCR. The sample has more than 30,000 clones, around 90% seen once. Sequenced material: naive CD4+ T cells sorted from PBMCs. These TCRs come from an older woman in good health, CMV-negative, and a related stem cell transplant donor.

This clone has just one count. The rearrangement joins TRBV7-9 to TRBJ1-4; perhaps TRBD1 as D (6 bases). This CDR3 has 18 residues. Per the germline V gene, CDR1 is SEHNR and CDR2 is FQNEAQ (reference sequence). V gave up 5 bases and J gave up 7 bases, with 26 bases separating them. The CDR3 nucleotides read TGTGCCAGCAGCCGACAATCGGGCCTTACTTTAGGGGGTGAAAAACTGTTTTTT. It translates to CASSRQSGLTLGGEKLFF.

V usage is TRBV18 and J usage is TRBJ2-1; maybe TRBD2 (5 bases). The CDR3 is made up of 15 amino acids. CDR1 and CDR2 from the germline V gene are KGHSH and LQKENI. V lost 3 bases and J 6 bases, leaving 15 bases between the germline ends. This CDR3 is CASSPLGSRVNEQFF. The CDR3 bases are TGTGCCAGCTCACCTCTAGGGAGTAGGGTCAATGAGCAGTTCTTC.

The CDR3 reads CASRPAGTGGTEAFF. CDR3 DNA sequence: TGCGCCAGCAGACCTGCCGGGACAGGGGGCACTGAAGCTTTCTTT. This chain joins TRBV5-1 and TRBJ1-1; TRBD1 aligns across 11 bases. J lost 4 bases, V lost 5 bases, and 7 bases had no gene match. This CDR3 spans 15 amino acids. CDR1 and CDR2 (germline): SGHRS, YFSETQ.